A selection of T cell receptor beta chains follows, all from one sample in a study of Tregs in tolerant kidney transplant recipients. Repertoires were generated with immunoSEQ multiplex PCR, while TCRdb's copy carries only in-frame clones and drops some. The table has tens of thousands of clones, around nine tenths seen once. Sequencing input: CD8+ T cells from blood. All receptors come from a human donor in good health. Each CDR3 is given with its conserved first and last residue. Fields, in order: D gene, V gene, J gene, clone size, CDR3 DNA, CDR3 protein. The D gene is left open where the match is weak. The size of a clone is reported for some rows only, either as once, few or many, or as a class for expanded clones.

>-|TRBV4-2|TRBJ1-4|once
TGTGCCAGCAGCCAAGATTACGAGGGGGGTAATGAAAAACTGTTTTTT
CASSQDYEGGNEKLFF
>TRBD1|TRBV2|TRBJ2-7|-
TGTGCCAGCAGGGCCGGGACAGGGTCCTACGAGCAGTACTTC
CASRAGTGSYEQYF
>-|TRBV4-1|TRBJ2-2|-
TGCGCCAGCAGCCAAGAGGCCAGGCAGAGCACCGGGGAGCTGTTTTTT
CASSQEARQSTGELFF
>-|TRBV11-2|TRBJ2-7|-
TGTGCCAGCAGCTCCAACAGGGCGCGGGGGTACGAGCAGTACTTC
CASSSNRARGYEQYF
>-|TRBV5-4|TRBJ2-4|-
TGTGCCAGCAGCTTGGAGGCAGAAACCAAAAACATTCAGTACTTC
CASSLEAETKNIQYF
>-|TRBV4-1|TRBJ1-4|-
TGCGCCAGCAGCCAAACGGGGGCTGAAAAACTGTTTTTT
CASSQTGAEKLFF
>-|TRBV6-1|TRBJ1-4|-
TGTGCCAGCAGTGAAGTAAAGGGGGAGCGGGAAAAACTGTTTTTT
CASSEVKGEREKLFF
>-|TRBV27|TRBJ1-2|-
TGTGCCAGCAGTTTTCTGGGACAAGGCTACACCTTC
CASSFLGQGYTF
>-|TRBV13|TRBJ1-2|-
TGTGCCAGCAGTCTGGACAGCGGCTTCTATGGCTACACCTTC
CASSLDSGFYGYTF
>TRBD2|TRBV10-3|TRBJ2-1|-
TGTGCCATCAGTGAGTCGGGGGGGGATGAGCAGTTCTTC
CAISESGGDEQFF
>-|TRBV6-5|TRBJ2-1|once
TGTGCCAGCAGTTACTCGGGGGACACCAATGAGCAGTTCTTC
CASSYSGDTNEQFF
>TRBD1|TRBV10-2|TRBJ1-2|-
TGCGCCAGCAGTGAAGCCGGGACAGGGGGACGAGGCTACACCTTC
CASSEAGTGGRGYTF
>-|TRBV27|TRBJ1-2|-
TGTGCCAGCAGTTTAACTGGTGGGTCGGGTCTGACCCATGGCTACACCTTC
CASSLTGGSGLTHGYTF
>TRBD1|TRBV2|TRBJ2-1|-
TGTGCCAGCAGGGTAGGGACAGGGGGCACCTACAATGAGCAGTTCTTC
CASRVGTGGTYNEQFF
>TRBD1|TRBV7-9|TRBJ2-3|-
TGTGCCAGCAGAGCGGGACAGGGGGCGGCCTCCACAGATACGCAGTATTTT
CASRAGQGAASTDTQYF
>-|TRBV5-4|TRBJ1-1|once
TGTGCCAGCAGCTTTCCGGAGGGCTTGAACACTGAAGCTTTCTTT
CASSFPEGLNTEAFF
>TRBD2|TRBV19|TRBJ2-2|-
TGTGCCAGTAGTATCGGACTAGCGGATGCCGGGGAGCTGTTTTTT
CASSIGLADAGELFF
>TRBD1|TRBV4-2|TRBJ1-2|-
TGTGCCAGCAGCCATGACAGGGTCTATGGCTACACCTTC
CASSHDRVYGYTF
>-|TRBV14|TRBJ2-7|-
TGTGCCAGCAGCCAAGCGAACGGAGCGTCTGAGCAGTACTTC
CASSQANGASEQYF
>-|TRBV14|TRBJ1-3|-
TGTGCCAGCAGCCAAGTACCGGGGCCATACTCTGGAAACACCATATATTTT
CASSQVPGPYSGNTIYF
>TRBD1|TRBV6-5|TRBJ2-3|many
TGTGCCAGCAGCCCCCTTGGGGGACAGTTGGATACGCAGTATTTT
CASSPLGGQLDTQYF
>-|TRBV5-1|TRBJ2-2|-
TGCGCCAGCAGCCAACTAGACAGGGAGCTGTTTTTT
CASSQLDRELFF
>-|TRBV6-1|TRBJ2-2|-
TGTGCCAGCAGTGAAATGGGGCTTGGGTACACCGGGGAGCTGTTTTTT
CASSEMGLGYTGELFF
>-|TRBV15|TRBJ1-2|-
TGTGCCACCAGCAGAGATAGGGGGGCAAACTATGGCTACACCTTC
CATSRDRGANYGYTF
>TRBD1|TRBV27|TRBJ1-1|-
TGTGCCAGCAGCGACAGGGTACGGAACACTGAAGCTTTCTTT
CASSDRVRNTEAFF
>-|TRBV5-5|TRBJ2-7|-
TGTGCCAGCAGCCAGAACGTGCTAGCAGCGACCTACGAGCAGTACTTC
CASSQNVLAATYEQYF
>TRBD1|TRBV5-6|TRBJ1-2|-
TGTGCCAGCAGCTCGCCAGACAGGGGTCGGTATGGCTACACCTTC
CASSSPDRGRYGYTF
>-|TRBV6-1|TRBJ2-7|-
TGTGCCAGCAGTGACTTGGGCACGTCTTTCTCCTACGAGCAGTACTTC
CASSDLGTSFSYEQYF
>-|TRBV4-1|TRBJ1-1|once
TGCGCCAGCAGACGAATGGCTAGCGTTTCGGGCACTGAAGCTTTCTTT
CASRRMASVSGTEAFF
>-|TRBV21-1|TRBJ2-3|-
TGTGCCAGCAGCAAAGCCCCGGGTTACTCTAGCACAGATACGCAGTATTTT
CASSKAPGYSSTDTQYF
>TRBD1|TRBV29-1|TRBJ1-2|-
TGCAGCGTGAGGGACAGTTCTAACTATGGCTACACCTTC
CSVRDSSNYGYTF
>TRBD1|TRBV5-6|TRBJ1-6|-
TGTGCCAGCAGCCCAGAAACAGGGGTCAATTCACCCCTCCACTTT
CASSPETGVNSPLHF
>TRBD2|TRBV9|TRBJ2-1|-
TGTGCCAGCAGTTGGACTAGCGGCTACAATGAGCAGTTCTTC
CASSWTSGYNEQFF